This T cell receptor (beta chain) derives from a study of OX40 agonist ivuxolimab in advanced cancers. The study's findings and limits: The study observed clonal expansion of CD4+ and CD8+ blood T cells by week 6 at 0.1 to 3.0 mg/kg.

With respect to this clone: Antigen unknown.

The method was immunoSEQ multiplex PCR; TCRdb's version includes in-frame clones alone and lacks a portion of them. The table has more than 20,000 clones, approximately 82% seen once. Specimen: CD4+ or CD8+ T cells sorted from blood, collected in a trial of the OX40 agonist ivuxolimab. The TCR sequence derives from an adult with an advanced solid tumor such as melanoma, head and neck, liver or kidney cancer.

The chain's CDR3 is CASSEWSGGDYNEQFF. In DNA form, the CDR3 reads TGTGCCAGCAGTGAATGGAGCGGGGGCGATTACAATGAGCAGTTCTTC. The rearrangement links TRBV25-1 to TRBJ2-1; 8 nucleotides match TRBD2. The ends lost 1 base at V and 4 bases at J; junction bases unmatched: 6. The germline V gene encodes CDR1 MGHDK and CDR2 SYGVNS. This CDR3 region has 16 residues.